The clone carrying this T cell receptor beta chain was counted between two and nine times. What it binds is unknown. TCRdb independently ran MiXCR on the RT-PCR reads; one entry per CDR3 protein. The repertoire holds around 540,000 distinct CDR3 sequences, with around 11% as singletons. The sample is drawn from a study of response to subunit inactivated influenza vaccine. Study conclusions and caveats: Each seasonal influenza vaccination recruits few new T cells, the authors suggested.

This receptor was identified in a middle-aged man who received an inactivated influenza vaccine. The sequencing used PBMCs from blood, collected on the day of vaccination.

CDR3 nucleotide sequence: TGCGCCAGCAGCGGCGGGCCTCCCACCGGGGAGCTGTTTTTT. Protein sequence: CASSGGPPTGELFF. The V gene is TRBV5-1, the J gene TRBJ2-2; D perhaps matches TRBD2 (5 bases). Per the germline V gene, CDR1 is SGHRS and CDR2 is YFSETQ. Trimming removed 4 bases at V and 4 bases at J, with 11 bases between. This CDR3 is built from 14 residues.